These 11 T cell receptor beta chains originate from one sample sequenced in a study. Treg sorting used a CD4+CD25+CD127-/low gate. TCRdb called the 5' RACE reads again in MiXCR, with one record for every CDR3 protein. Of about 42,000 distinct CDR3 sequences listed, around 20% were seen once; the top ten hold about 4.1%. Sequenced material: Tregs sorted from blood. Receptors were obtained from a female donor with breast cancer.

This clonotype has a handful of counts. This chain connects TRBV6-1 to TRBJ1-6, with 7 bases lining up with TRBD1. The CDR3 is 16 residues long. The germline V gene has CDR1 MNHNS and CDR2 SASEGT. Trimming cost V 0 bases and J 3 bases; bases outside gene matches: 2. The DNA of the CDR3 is TGTGCCAGCAGTGAAGCGGGACAGTTCTATAATTCACCCCTCCACTTT. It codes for CASSEAGQFYNSPLHF.

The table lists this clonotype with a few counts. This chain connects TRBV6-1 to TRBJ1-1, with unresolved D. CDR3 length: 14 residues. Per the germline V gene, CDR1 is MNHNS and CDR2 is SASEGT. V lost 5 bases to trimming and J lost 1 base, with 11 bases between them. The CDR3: CASSQIGWNTEAFF. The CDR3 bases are TGTGCCAGCAGTCAAATAGGGTGGAACACTGAAGCTTTCTTT.

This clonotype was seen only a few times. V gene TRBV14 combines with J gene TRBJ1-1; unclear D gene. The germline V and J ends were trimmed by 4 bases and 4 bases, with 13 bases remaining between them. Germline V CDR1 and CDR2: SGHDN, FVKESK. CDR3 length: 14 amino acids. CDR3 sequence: CASSRNADGTEAFF. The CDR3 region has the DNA TGTGCCAGCAGCCGAAACGCGGACGGCACTGAAGCTTTCTTT. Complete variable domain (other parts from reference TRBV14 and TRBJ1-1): EAGVTQFPSHSVIEKGQTVTLRCDPISGHDNLYWYRRVMGKEIKFLLHFVKESKQDESGMPNNRFLAERTGGTYSTLKVQPAELEDSGVYFCASSRNADGTEAFFGQGTRLTVV.

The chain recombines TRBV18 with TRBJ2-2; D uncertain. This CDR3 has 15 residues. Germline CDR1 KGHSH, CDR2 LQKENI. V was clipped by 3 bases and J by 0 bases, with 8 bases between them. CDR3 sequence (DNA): TGTGCCAGCTCACCCGCAGTAACGAACACCGGGGAGCTGTTTTTT. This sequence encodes CASSPAVTNTGELFF.

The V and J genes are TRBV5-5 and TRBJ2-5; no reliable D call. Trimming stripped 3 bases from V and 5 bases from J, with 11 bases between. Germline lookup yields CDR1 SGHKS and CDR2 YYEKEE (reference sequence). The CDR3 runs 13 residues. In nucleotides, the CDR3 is TGTGCCAGCAGCTCGGCTCTGAAGGAGACCCAGTACTTC. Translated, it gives CASSSALKETQYF. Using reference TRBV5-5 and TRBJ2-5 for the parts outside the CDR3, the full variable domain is DAGVTQSPTHLIKTRGQQVTLRCSPISGHKSVSWYQQVLGQGPQFIFQYYEKEERGRGNFPDRFSARQFPNYSSELNVNALLLGDSALYLCASSSALKETQYFGPGTRLLVL.

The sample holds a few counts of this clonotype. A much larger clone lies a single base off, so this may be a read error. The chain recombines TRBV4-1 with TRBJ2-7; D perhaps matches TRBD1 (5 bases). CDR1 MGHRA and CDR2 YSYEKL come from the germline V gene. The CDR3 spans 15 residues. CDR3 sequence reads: CAGSQDRQGKYEQYF. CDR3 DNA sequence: TGCGCCGGCAGCCAAGATAGGCAGGGCAAGTACGAGCAGTACTTC.

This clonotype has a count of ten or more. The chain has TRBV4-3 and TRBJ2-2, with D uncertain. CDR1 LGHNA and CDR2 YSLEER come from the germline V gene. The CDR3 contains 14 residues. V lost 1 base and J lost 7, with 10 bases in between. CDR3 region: CASSQGHQDGELFF. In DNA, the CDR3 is TGCGCCAGCAGCCAAGGGCATCAGGACGGGGAGCTGTTTTTT.

CDR3 region: CASSSERTDTQYF. The DNA of the CDR3 is TGTGCCAGCAGCTCCGAGAGGACAGATACGCAGTATTTT. J is TRBJ2-3 and V is TRBV7-8; D remains ambiguous. This CDR3 contains 13 residues. The germline V gene has CDR1 SGHVS and CDR2 FQNEAQ. Between the trimmed V and J ends, which lost 4 bases and 3 bases, there was a span of 8 bases.

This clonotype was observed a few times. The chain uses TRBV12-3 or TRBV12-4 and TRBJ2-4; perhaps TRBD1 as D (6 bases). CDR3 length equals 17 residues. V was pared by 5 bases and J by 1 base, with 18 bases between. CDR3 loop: CASSPSTGFGAKNIQYF. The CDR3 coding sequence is TGTGCCAGCAGTCCTAGTACAGGGTTTGGGGCCAAAAACATTCAGTACTTC.

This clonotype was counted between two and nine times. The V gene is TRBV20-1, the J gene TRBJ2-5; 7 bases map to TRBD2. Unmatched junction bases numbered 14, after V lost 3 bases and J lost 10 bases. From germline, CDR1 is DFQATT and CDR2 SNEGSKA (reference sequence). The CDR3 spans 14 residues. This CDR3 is CSASRSGLGQFQYF. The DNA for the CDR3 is TGCAGTGCTAGTCGTTCCGGACTAGGCCAATTCCAGTACTTC.

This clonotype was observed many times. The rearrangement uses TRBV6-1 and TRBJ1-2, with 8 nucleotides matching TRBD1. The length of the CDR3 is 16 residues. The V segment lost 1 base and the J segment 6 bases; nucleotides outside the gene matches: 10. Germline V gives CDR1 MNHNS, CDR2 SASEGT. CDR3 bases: TGTGCCAGCAGTGAAGAGGGGGACAGGTATTTAGATGGCTACACCTTC. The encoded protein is CASSEEGDRYLDGYTF.